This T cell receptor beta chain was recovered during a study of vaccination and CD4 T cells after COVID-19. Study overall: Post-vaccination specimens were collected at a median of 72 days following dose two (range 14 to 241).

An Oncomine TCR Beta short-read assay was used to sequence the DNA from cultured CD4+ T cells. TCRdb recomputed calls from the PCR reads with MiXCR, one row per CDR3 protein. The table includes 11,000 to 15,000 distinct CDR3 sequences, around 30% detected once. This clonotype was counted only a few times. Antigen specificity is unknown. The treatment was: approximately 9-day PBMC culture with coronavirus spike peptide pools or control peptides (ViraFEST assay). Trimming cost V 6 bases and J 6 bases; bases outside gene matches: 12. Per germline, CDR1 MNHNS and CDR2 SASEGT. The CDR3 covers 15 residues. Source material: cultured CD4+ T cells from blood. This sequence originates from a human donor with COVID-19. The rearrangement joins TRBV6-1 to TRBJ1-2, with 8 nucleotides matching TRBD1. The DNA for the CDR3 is TGTGCCAGCAGGTCCCATCAGGGGGCAACTCATGGCTACACCTTC. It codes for CASRSHQGATHGYTF.